This TCR beta chain is from a study of cytomegalovirus exposure and HLA in healthy donors. About the research overall: Among 350 to 500 genotyped donors, around 82% fell in the Caucasian-associated ancestry cluster.

In regard to this clone: The target antigen is unknown.

V shed 6 bases, J shed 7 bases, and the junction held 3 bases outside the gene matches. The CDR3 spans 13 residues. From germline, CDR1 is LNHDA and CDR2 SQIVND (reference sequence). PCR involved 60 Vbeta and 13 Jbeta primers. Some clones are missing from TCRdb's copy, which holds only in-frame ones; the method was immunoSEQ multiplex PCR. The sample holds about 110,000 clones; just over 75% are singletons and the top ten take 13%. Study-level results: HLA-A and HLA-B allele assignments for most subjects were reportedly predicted accurately using TCR beta sequences. One variant, a missense change in DCLRE1C, was linked in a later analysis to TCR beta V- and J-gene trimming. As immune exposure information, only CMV serostatus was available.

The clonotype was recovered from a man younger than 45 in good health and CMV-seropositive. The specimen sequenced was PBMCs. The chain links TRBV19 to TRBJ1-4, with 9 nucleotides matching TRBD1. The CDR3 DNA reads as TGTGCCAGTAGCGGACAGGGGTCTGAAAAACTGTTTTTT. Its protein is CASSGQGSEKLFF.